This TCR beta chain is from a study of blood T cell repertoires in COVID-19. Overall study: COVID-19 samples, acute and convalescent, were from the United States, Italy and Spain. Sources were T cells, B-cell-depleted T cells, or PBMCs; the material itself was cDNA or gDNA.

This CDR3 contains 21 residues. Germline CDR1 and CDR2: LGHDT and YNNKEL (reference sequence). The V and J ends lost 1 base and 0 bases, in that order; junction bases with no gene match: 13. In the original analysis: The assay estimated nucleated cells by amplifying reference gene primers. The data were produced by immunoSEQ multiplex PCR, yet TCRdb's version contains in-frame clones alone and is incomplete. V and J calls and clone size are given by that table; D and trimming were obtained from the DNA. The sample consists of roughly 250,000 clones, roughly 89% of them appearing once. The sequence came from a man aged 25 to 45 with acute or convalescent COVID-19. The specimen was peripheral blood. The rearrangement uses TRBV3-1 (or the pseudogene TRBV3-2) and TRBJ2-1, with 12 bases matching TRBD2. As DNA, the CDR3 is TGTGCCAGCAGCCAAGGACTAGCGGGGGTCATGACCGGGACCTCCTACAATGAGCAGTTCTTC. Translation gives CASSQGLAGVMTGTSYNEQFF.